This T cell receptor beta chain emerged from a study of shared clonotypes between healthy human individuals. Assay used: immunoSEQ multiplex PCR; TCRdb lists only in-frame clones, some missing. The sample lists more than 850,000 clones, roughly 74% occurring once. Study-wide findings and caveats: Generally, naive subsets came out with larger estimated richness than memory subsets.

This clone was detected only once. Its target is unknown. Trimming pared 3 bases from V and 0 bases from J, leaving 12 bases between. Germline lookup yields CDR1 SEHNR and CDR2 FQNEAQ (reference sequence). The CDR3 is made up of 16 amino acids. V is TRBV7-9 and J is TRBJ1-3; tentative D call: TRBD1 (5 bases). Sequenced sample: memory CD4+ T cells from PBMCs. Stated subset: CD45RA-negative fraction. The receptor was isolated from a man between 18 and 29 years old in good health. Some clones in this sample may be carry-over from other donors' samples. DNA for the CDR3: TGTGCCAGCAGCTTCAAACCAGGGAGCTCTGGAAACACCATATATTTT. Encoded protein: CASSFKPGSSGNTIYF.